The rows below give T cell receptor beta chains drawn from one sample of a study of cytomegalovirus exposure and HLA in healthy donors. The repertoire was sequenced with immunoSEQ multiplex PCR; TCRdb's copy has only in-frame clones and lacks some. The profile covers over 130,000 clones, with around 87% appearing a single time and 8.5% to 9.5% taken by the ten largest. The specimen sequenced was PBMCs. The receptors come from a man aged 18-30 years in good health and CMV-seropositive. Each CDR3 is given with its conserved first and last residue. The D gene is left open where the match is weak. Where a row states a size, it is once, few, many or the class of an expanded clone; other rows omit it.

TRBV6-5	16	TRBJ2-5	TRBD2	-	CASSSGDSIAGETQYF	TGTGCCAGCAGTTCGGGGGACTCTATAGCGGGTGAGACCCAGTACTTC
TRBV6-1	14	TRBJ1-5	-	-	CASSEAVDNQPQHF	TGTGCCAGCAGTGAAGCGGTAGACAATCAGCCCCAGCATTTT
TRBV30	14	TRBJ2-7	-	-	CAWSVGRDSYEQYF	TGTGCCTGGAGTGTAGGGCGGGACTCCTACGAGCAGTACTTC
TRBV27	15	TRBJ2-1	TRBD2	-	CASSPRGLAGNEQFF	TGTGCCAGCAGTCCACGGGGACTAGCGGGCAATGAGCAGTTCTTC
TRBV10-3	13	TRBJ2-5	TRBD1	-	CAISGTAQETQYF	TGTGCCATCAGCGGGACAGCTCAAGAGACCCAGTACTTC
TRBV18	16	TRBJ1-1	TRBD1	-	CASSPRTGSMNTEAFF	TGTGCCAGCTCACCTCGGACAGGCTCCATGAACACTGAAGCTTTCTTT
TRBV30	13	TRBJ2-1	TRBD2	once	CAWSITSGPEQFF	TGTGCCTGGAGTATCACTAGCGGCCCTGAGCAGTTCTTC
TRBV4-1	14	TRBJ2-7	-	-	CASSQYGGTYEQYF	TGCGCCAGCAGCCAATATGGCGGAACCTACGAGCAGTACTTC
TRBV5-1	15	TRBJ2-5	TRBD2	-	CASSLSRSGGETQYF	TGCGCCAGCAGCTTGTCCAGAAGCGGGGGAGAGACCCAGTACTTC
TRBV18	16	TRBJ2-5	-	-	CASSPPPGHVQETQYF	TGTGCCAGCTCACCTCCTCCGGGACACGTCCAAGAGACCCAGTACTTC
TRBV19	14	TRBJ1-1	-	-	CASSPTARVTEAFF	TGTGCCAGTAGTCCAACCGCCAGGGTGACTGAAGCTTTCTTT
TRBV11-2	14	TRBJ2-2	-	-	CASSLGGITGELFF	TGTGCCAGCAGCTTAGGGGGCATCACCGGGGAGCTGTTTTTT
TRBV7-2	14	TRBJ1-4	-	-	CASSLGGTNEKLFF	TGTGCCAGCAGCTTGGGGGGAACTAATGAAAAACTGTTTTTT
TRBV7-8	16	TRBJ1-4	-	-	CASSPRRVRANEKLFF	TGTGCCAGCAGCCCCCGGAGGGTAAGGGCTAATGAAAAACTGTTTTTT
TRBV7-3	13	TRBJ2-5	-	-	CASSFSSQETQYF	TGTGCCAGCAGCTTTAGTAGCCAAGAGACCCAGTACTTC
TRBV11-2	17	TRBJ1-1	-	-	CASSLGGLRGKVTEAFF	TGTGCCAGCAGCTTAGGAGGGTTGCGGGGCAAGGTCACTGAAGCTTTCTTT
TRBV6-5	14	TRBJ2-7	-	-	CASSPRDNRDEQYF	TGTGCCAGCAGCCCTAGGGACAATCGAGACGAGCAGTACTTC
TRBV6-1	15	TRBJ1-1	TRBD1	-	CASAQGGGMNTEAFF	TGTGCCAGCGCACAGGGGGGGGGAATGAACACTGAAGCTTTCTTT
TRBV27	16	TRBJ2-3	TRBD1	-	CASSLLTGAHTDTQYF	TGTGCCAGCAGTTTATTGACAGGGGCGCACACAGATACGCAGTATTTT
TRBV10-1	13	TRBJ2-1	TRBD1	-	CASSGTGVHEQFF	TGCGCCAGCAGCGGGACAGGGGTCCATGAGCAGTTCTTC
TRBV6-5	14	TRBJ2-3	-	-	CASRPAGRTDTQYF	TGTGCCAGCCGTCCGGCGGGACGCACAGATACGCAGTATTTT
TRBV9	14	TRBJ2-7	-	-	CASSVGHSPYEQYF	TGTGCCAGCAGCGTGGGACACAGCCCGTACGAGCAGTACTTC
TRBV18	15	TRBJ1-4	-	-	CASSRAGATNEKLFF	TGTGCCAGCTCGCGCGCAGGGGCAACTAATGAAAAACTGTTTTTT
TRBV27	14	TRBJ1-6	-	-	CASSPQGSHSPLHF	TGTGCCAGCAGTCCGCAGGGTTCACATTCACCCCTCCACTTT
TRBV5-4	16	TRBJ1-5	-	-	CASSLLRGGGAQPQHF	TGTGCCAGCAGCTTGCTAAGGGGAGGGGGAGCTCAGCCCCAGCATTTT
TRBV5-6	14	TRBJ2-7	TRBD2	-	CASSPGRGTYEQYF	TGTGCCAGCAGCCCAGGGCGGGGGACCTACGAGCAGTACTTC
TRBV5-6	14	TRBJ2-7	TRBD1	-	CASSLGQGAYEQYF	TGTGCCAGCAGCTTGGGACAGGGCGCCTACGAGCAGTACTTC
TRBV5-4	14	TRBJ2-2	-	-	CASSLAVNTGELFF	TGTGCCAGCAGCTTGGCAGTGAACACCGGGGAGCTGTTTTTT
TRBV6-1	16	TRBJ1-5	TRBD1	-	CASSEGQRISNQPQHF	TGTGCCAGCAGTGAGGGACAGCGAATCAGCAATCAGCCCCAGCATTTT
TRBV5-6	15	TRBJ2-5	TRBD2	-	CASSLWLAGGETQYF	TGTGCCAGCAGCTTGTGGCTAGCGGGAGGAGAGACCCAGTACTTC
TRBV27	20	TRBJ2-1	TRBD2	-	CASRGGMLAGGPLSNNEQFF	TGTGCCAGCAGAGGGGGGATGCTCGCGGGAGGGCCCCTATCCAACAATGAGCAGTTCTTC
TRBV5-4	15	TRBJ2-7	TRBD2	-	CASSPPGGSSYEQYF	TGTGCCAGCAGCCCCCCTGGCGGGAGCTCCTACGAGCAGTACTTC